This TCR beta chain appears in the sequencing data of a study of technical replicates of blood from a few donors. Data came from immunoSEQ multiplex PCR; TCRdb stores just in-frame clones and leaves some out. The repertoire holds tens of thousands of clones, nearly 96% seen once, with around 0.4% in the top ten. Germline lookup yields CDR1 MNHNS and CDR2 SASEGT. This CDR3 has 15 amino acids. V lost 7 bases, J lost 9 bases, and 15 bases stayed unmatched. The chain combines TRBV6-1 with TRBJ2-1; 7 bases match TRBD1. The sample consisted of T cells isolated from PBMCs. The receptor was isolated from a human donor in good health. The CDR3 region is CASTGLGPGGTEQFF. The CDR3 DNA is TGTGCCAGCACCGGATTAGGCCCAGGGGGTACTGAGCAGTTCTTC.